Listed below are T cell receptor beta chains from one sample, sequenced in a study of blood T cells in healthy people across ages. Each CDR3 protein is one row after TCRdb ran MiXCR on the 5' RACE reads. The sample lists more than 1,000,000 distinct CDR3 sequences; 25% were seen once. In addition, the sample was reused for a study of T cells of mothers and their children.

The sample was blood. All receptors come from a girl aged 2 to 9 in good health. The CDR3 runs from the conserved cysteine through the conserved F or W. The D gene is left open where the match is weak. Some rows mark clone size as missing; the rest say once, few, many or name a class of expanded clone.

D gene: TRBD2
clone size: .
V gene: TRBV18
CDR3 length: 17
J gene: TRBJ2-6
CDR3 protein: CASCLSGRASGANVLTF
CDR3 DNA: TGTGCCAGCTGTCTCAGCGGGAGGGCCTCTGGGGCCAACGTCCTGACTTTC

D gene: .
clone size: few
V gene: TRBV29-1
CDR3 length: 15
J gene: TRBJ2-1
CDR3 protein: CSALRPGGPRSGQFF
CDR3 DNA: TGCAGCGCTTTAAGGCCAGGCGGCCCCAGGTCGGGGCAGTTCTTC

D gene: .
clone size: .
V gene: TRBV7-2
CDR3 length: 16
J gene: TRBJ1-2
CDR3 protein: CASSLEPTGPRRGYTF
CDR3 DNA: TGTGCCAGCAGCTTAGAACCAACGGGACCTAGGCGAGGCTACACCTTC

D gene: .
clone size: .
V gene: TRBV7-6
CDR3 length: 15
J gene: TRBJ1-4
CDR3 protein: CASSLPTLANEKLFF
CDR3 DNA: TGTGCCAGCAGCCTTCCGACGCTGGCTAATGAAAAACTGTTTTTT

D gene: TRBD1
clone size: few
V gene: TRBV3-1
CDR3 length: 15
J gene: TRBJ2-1
CDR3 protein: CASSQGQGLQDEQFF
CDR3 DNA: TGTGCCAGCAGCCAGGGACAGGGGCTCCAGGATGAGCAGTTCTTC

D gene: .
clone size: few
V gene: TRBV29-1
CDR3 length: 10
J gene: TRBJ1-1
CDR3 protein: CSVETGLAFF
CDR3 DNA: TGCAGCGTTGAAACCGGGTTGGCTTTCTTT

D gene: .
clone size: .
V gene: TRBV7-2
CDR3 length: 15
J gene: TRBJ2-1
CDR3 protein: CASSSITGPYNEQFF
CDR3 DNA: TGTGCCAGCAGCTCCATAACGGGACCTTACAATGAGCAGTTCTTC

D gene: .
clone size: few
V gene: TRBV29-1
CDR3 length: 12
J gene: TRBJ1-1
CDR3 protein: CSVAGRGPEAFF
CDR3 DNA: TGCAGCGTTGCGGGCAGGGGCCCTGAAGCTTTCTTT

D gene: TRBD2
clone size: .
V gene: TRBV7-2
CDR3 length: 16
J gene: TRBJ2-5
CDR3 protein: CASSLTSGGFQETQYF
CDR3 DNA: TGTGCCAGCAGCCTCACTAGCGGGGGGTTCCAAGAGACCCAGTACTTC

D gene: TRBD2
clone size: .
V gene: TRBV4-1
CDR3 length: 14
J gene: TRBJ2-1
CDR3 protein: CASSPTGTSYEQFF
CDR3 DNA: TGCGCCAGCAGCCCAACCGGGACTAGCTATGAGCAGTTCTTC

D gene: TRBD1
clone size: .
V gene: TRBV4-3
CDR3 length: 15
J gene: TRBJ2-1
CDR3 protein: CASSQDGTGTGMEFF
CDR3 DNA: TGCGCCAGCAGCCAAGATGGTACCGGGACAGGGATGGAATTCTTC

D gene: .
clone size: .
V gene: TRBV5-6
CDR3 length: 15
J gene: TRBJ1-2
CDR3 protein: CASSPIPQNLYGYTF
CDR3 DNA: TGTGCCAGCAGCCCGATCCCCCAGAACCTCTATGGCTACACCTTC

D gene: .
clone size: few
V gene: TRBV7-2
CDR3 length: 12
J gene: TRBJ2-4
CDR3 protein: CASRLPNGGLHF
CDR3 DNA: TGTGCCAGCAGACTGCCTAATGGGGGTTTACACTTC

D gene: TRBD1
clone size: .
V gene: TRBV3-1
CDR3 length: 15
J gene: TRBJ2-2
CDR3 protein: CASSKPTGDTGELFF
CDR3 DNA: TGTGCCAGCAGCAAGCCGACAGGGGACACCGGGGAGCTGTTTTTT

D gene: .
clone size: .
V gene: TRBV11-2
CDR3 length: 17
J gene: TRBJ1-4
CDR3 protein: CASSLMVPPSTNEKLFF
CDR3 DNA: TGTGCCAGCAGCTTAATGGTACCCCCTTCAACTAATGAAAAACTGTTTTTT

D gene: TRBD1
clone size: .
V gene: TRBV7-2
CDR3 length: 12
J gene: TRBJ1-5
CDR3 protein: CASSFQGGPQHF
CDR3 DNA: TGTGCCAGCAGTTTCCAGGGGGGGCCCCAGCATTTT

D gene: TRBD2
clone size: few
V gene: TRBV12-3/TRBV12-4
CDR3 length: 18
J gene: TRBJ2-1
CDR3 protein: CASRPPQVTSVFSDEQFF
CDR3 DNA: TGTGCCAGCAGACCTCCCCAAGTCACTAGCGTATTTAGCGATGAGCAGTTCTTC

D gene: .
clone size: .
V gene: TRBV3-1
CDR3 length: 15
J gene: TRBJ2-7
CDR3 protein: CASSQGGAPSYEQYF
CDR3 DNA: TGTGCCAGCAGCCAAGGCGGGGCCCCATCCTACGAGCAGTACTTC

D gene: .
clone size: few
V gene: TRBV20-1
CDR3 length: 14
J gene: TRBJ1-2
CDR3 protein: CSASPSGTSYGYTF
CDR3 DNA: TGCAGTGCTAGCCCGTCAGGAACTTCCTATGGCTACACCTTC

D gene: .
clone size: few
V gene: TRBV29-1
CDR3 length: 11
J gene: TRBJ2-5
CDR3 protein: CSSRKTETQYF
CDR3 DNA: TGCAGCTCGCGCAAAACTGAGACCCAGTACTTC

D gene: TRBD2
clone size: .
V gene: TRBV9
CDR3 length: 17
J gene: TRBJ2-3
CDR3 protein: CASSSDSGGPSTDTQYF
CDR3 DNA: TGTGCCAGCAGCTCCGACTCGGGGGGGCCAAGCACAGATACGCAGTATTTT

D gene: TRBD2
clone size: .
V gene: TRBV25-1
CDR3 length: 13
J gene: TRBJ2-1
CDR3 protein: CASEEIGGNEQFF
CDR3 DNA: TGTGCCAGCGAAGAGATCGGGGGGAATGAGCAGTTCTTC

D gene: TRBD2
clone size: few
V gene: TRBV18
CDR3 length: 15
J gene: TRBJ2-7
CDR3 protein: CASSPLQGGSYEQYF
CDR3 DNA: TGTGCCAGCTCACCACTCCAGGGAGGGTCCTACGAGCAGTACTTC

D gene: .
clone size: few
V gene: TRBV27
CDR3 length: 17
J gene: TRBJ2-5
CDR3 protein: CASSLIGGAWGEETQYF
CDR3 DNA: TGTGCCAGCAGTTTAATCGGCGGGGCCTGGGGGGAAGAGACCCAGTACTTC

D gene: .
clone size: few
V gene: TRBV29-1
CDR3 length: 16
J gene: TRBJ2-6
CDR3 protein: CSVELEQPSGANVLTF
CDR3 DNA: TGCAGCGTTGAACTTGAACAGCCCTCTGGGGCCAACGTCCTGACTTTC

D gene: .
clone size: .
V gene: TRBV18
CDR3 length: 13
J gene: TRBJ2-5
CDR3 protein: CARVSDTQETQYF
CDR3 DNA: TGTGCCAGGGTCTCGGACACACAAGAGACCCAGTACTTC

D gene: TRBD2
clone size: few
V gene: TRBV19
CDR3 length: 15
J gene: TRBJ2-7
CDR3 protein: CASSISREAFYEQYF
CDR3 DNA: TGTGCCAGTAGTATTTCGCGGGAGGCCTTCTACGAGCAGTACTTC

D gene: TRBD2
clone size: few
V gene: TRBV11-2
CDR3 length: 15
J gene: TRBJ2-1
CDR3 protein: CASSSRLAGAGEQFF
CDR3 DNA: TGTGCCAGCAGCTCTCGACTAGCGGGAGCAGGAGAGCAGTTCTTC

D gene: .
clone size: many
V gene: TRBV11-1
CDR3 length: 13
J gene: TRBJ2-5
CDR3 protein: CASSLAGAETQYF
CDR3 DNA: TGTGCCAGCAGCTTAGCGGGGGCAGAGACCCAGTACTTC

D gene: .
clone size: .
V gene: TRBV5-1
CDR3 length: 13
J gene: TRBJ2-7
CDR3 protein: CASSFVPGNEQYF
CDR3 DNA: TGCGCCAGCAGCTTTGTCCCCGGGAACGAGCAGTACTTC

D gene: .
clone size: once
V gene: TRBV7-9
CDR3 length: 14
J gene: TRBJ1-1
CDR3 protein: CASNLGTGTTEAFF
CDR3 DNA: TGTGCCAGCAATCTAGGAACAGGGACCACTGAAGCTTTCTTT

D gene: .
clone size: .
V gene: TRBV6-2/TRBV6-3
CDR3 length: 18
J gene: TRBJ2-3
CDR3 protein: CASSYSGAALPFTDTQYF
CDR3 DNA: TGTGCCAGCAGTTACTCAGGGGCAGCCCTACCCTTCACAGATACGCAGTATTTT

D gene: TRBD1
clone size: .
V gene: TRBV4-1
CDR3 length: 16
J gene: TRBJ1-2
CDR3 protein: CASSQDKGQGARGYTF
CDR3 DNA: TGCGCCAGCAGCCAAGATAAGGGACAGGGGGCGCGTGGCTACACCTTC

D gene: .
clone size: .
V gene: TRBV14
CDR3 length: 12
J gene: TRBJ2-1
CDR3 protein: CASSQGTWDQFF
CDR3 DNA: TGTGCCAGCAGCCAAGGTACTTGGGACCAGTTCTTC

D gene: TRBD2
clone size: .
V gene: TRBV6-1
CDR3 length: 19
J gene: TRBJ2-7
CDR3 protein: CASSDEQTIGLAGVFEQYF
CDR3 DNA: TGTGCCAGCAGTGACGAACAAACAATCGGACTAGCGGGAGTATTCGAGCAGTACTTC

D gene: .
clone size: .
V gene: TRBV6-2/TRBV6-3
CDR3 length: 12
J gene: TRBJ2-7
CDR3 protein: CASSWQIYEQYF
CDR3 DNA: TGTGCCAGCAGTTGGCAGATCTACGAGCAGTACTTC

D gene: .
clone size: once
V gene: TRBV20-1
CDR3 length: 13
J gene: TRBJ1-2
CDR3 protein: CSAILTGIYGYTF
CDR3 DNA: TGCAGTGCTATACTTACGGGGATATATGGCTACACCTTC

D gene: .
clone size: .
V gene: TRBV18
CDR3 length: 13
J gene: TRBJ2-7
CDR3 protein: CASSPLAAYEQYF
CDR3 DNA: TGTGCCAGCTCACCACTGGCAGCCTACGAGCAGTACTTC

D gene: .
clone size: .
V gene: TRBV7-2
CDR3 length: 15
J gene: TRBJ1-5
CDR3 protein: CASSPRTGVNQPQHF
CDR3 DNA: TGTGCCAGCAGCCCCAGGACGGGGGTCAATCAGCCCCAGCATTTT

D gene: TRBD2
clone size: .
V gene: TRBV9
CDR3 length: 17
J gene: TRBJ2-4
CDR3 protein: CASSVGEGGVAKNIQYF
CDR3 DNA: TGTGCCAGCAGCGTAGGGGAGGGAGGGGTAGCCAAAAACATTCAGTACTTC

D gene: .
clone size: .
V gene: TRBV7-9
CDR3 length: 11
J gene: TRBJ2-1
CDR3 protein: CATDLGTEQFF
CDR3 DNA: TGTGCCACCGACCTTGGGACTGAGCAGTTCTTC

D gene: .
clone size: .
V gene: TRBV18
CDR3 length: 16
J gene: TRBJ2-7
CDR3 protein: CASSLGSPGHTYEQYF
CDR3 DNA: TGTGCCAGCTCACTTGGAAGCCCGGGACACACCTACGAGCAGTACTTC

D gene: .
clone size: .
V gene: TRBV6-5
CDR3 length: 11
J gene: TRBJ1-1
CDR3 protein: CASTRFGEAFF
CDR3 DNA: TGTGCCAGCACCAGATTCGGCGAAGCTTTCTTT

D gene: .
clone size: .
V gene: TRBV10-3
CDR3 length: 11
J gene: TRBJ2-3
CDR3 protein: CAISAVDTQYF
CDR3 DNA: TGTGCCATCAGTGCGGTAGATACGCAGTATTTT

D gene: TRBD2
clone size: .
V gene: TRBV7-2
CDR3 length: 15
J gene: TRBJ2-7
CDR3 protein: CASSPVAGRAGEQYF
CDR3 DNA: TGTGCCAGCAGTCCCGTAGCGGGGAGGGCTGGCGAGCAGTACTTC

D gene: .
clone size: few
V gene: TRBV27
CDR3 length: 14
J gene: TRBJ2-1
CDR3 protein: CASSPSPARGEQFF
CDR3 DNA: TGTGCCAGCAGTCCCTCCCCTGCCCGCGGTGAGCAGTTCTTC